These 14 T cell receptor beta chains were sequenced from one sample in a study of T cell repertoires in cytomegalovirus infection. These receptors' antigens are unknown. TCRdb re-derived calls from the reads in MiXCR, one entry per CDR3 protein. This table holds 550,000 to 700,000 distinct CDR3 sequences, roughly 42% found once. The material sequenced was cultured PBMCs, taken from culture after CMV antigen stimulation. The receptor set was obtained from a human donor in good health (CMV status not recorded). Some clones in this sample may be carry-over from other donors' samples.

This clonotype appeared a few times. This chain connects TRBV11-2 to TRBJ2-3; 7 bases are a match to TRBD2. The CDR3 is 19 residues long. V shed 5 bases and J 1 base; nucleotides not matched to a gene: 18. Germline CDR1 SGHAT, CDR2 FQNNGV. Here the CDR3 reads CASSHPWGGRWKGTDTQYF. CDR3 in DNA: TGTGCCAGCAGCCACCCGTGGGGCGGGAGATGGAAGGGCACAGATACGCAGTATTTT.

The V gene is TRBV9, the J gene TRBJ2-1; D is possibly TRBD2 (9 bases). The germline CDR1 and CDR2 sequences are SGDLS and YYNGEE. This CDR3 spans 18 amino acids. V lost 0 bases and J 8 bases, leaving 24 bases between the germline ends. The CDR3 region is CASSVESSGGPGGHEQFF. CDR3 coding DNA: TGTGCCAGCAGCGTAGAAAGTAGCGGGGGTCCAGGGGGCCATGAGCAGTTCTTC.

CDR3 sequence (DNA): TGTGCCAGCAGCTCAGACCATATTAACAGGGGCAGGGATGAGCAGTTCTTC. Translating it yields CASSSDHINRGRDEQFF. The chain employs TRBV5-4 and TRBJ2-1; TRBD1 matches 7 bases. V lost 3 bases, J lost 8 bases, and 17 bases stayed unmatched. This CDR3 has 17 amino acids. Looked up from germline, CDR1 is SGHNT and CDR2 is YYREEE (reference sequence).

The table lists this clonotype with a few counts. The rearrangement links TRBV7-2 to TRBJ2-7; tentatively, D is TRBD2 (5 bases). Germline-derived CDR1 and CDR2 are SGHTA and FQGNSA. The CDR3 sequence is 14 residues long. V lost 1 base and J 5 bases, leaving 12 bases between the germline ends. CDR3 sequence: CASSLGWGVHEQYF. In nucleotides, the CDR3 is TGTGCCAGCAGCTTAGGGTGGGGAGTCCACGAGCAGTACTTC.

This clonotype was detected only a few times. V usage is TRBV11-2 and J usage is TRBJ2-5; either TRBD1 or TRBD2 may fit D (5 bases each). Per the germline V gene, CDR1 is SGHAT and CDR2 is FQNNGV. The CDR3 spans 15 residues. Trimming stripped 5 bases from V and 1 base from J, with 14 bases between. The CDR3 nucleotides read TGTGCCAGCAGCGCACCCGGGGCTATCCAAGAGACCCAGTACTTC. As protein: CASSAPGAIQETQYF. Combining the CDR3 with reference TRBV11-2 and TRBJ2-5 gives the whole variable domain EAGVAQSPRYKIIEKRQSVAFWCNPISGHATLYWYQQILGQGPKLLIQFQNNGVVDDSQLPKDRFSAERLKGVDSTLKIQPAKLEDSAVYLCASSAPGAIQETQYFGPGTRLLVL.

The chain joins TRBV6-6 to TRBJ2-1; tentative D call: TRBD2 (6 bases). The CDR3 spans 17 residues. V lost 4 bases and J lost 4, with 20 bases in between. Per the germline V gene, CDR1 is MNHNY and CDR2 is SVGAGI (reference sequence). In DNA form, the CDR3 reads TGTGCCAGCAGTTTTTTCAAAACCGGGACTGCATACAATGAGCAGTTCTTC. This codes for CASSFFKTGTAYNEQFF.

For this clonotype: Germline and junction disagree at one end, which may indicate a read error. The genes are TRBV4-3 and TRBJ2-3; 8 bases agree with TRBD1. Germline lookup yields CDR1 LGHNA and CDR2 YSLEER. The CDR3 has 17 amino acids. The DNA of the CDR3 is TGCGCCAGCAGCCAAGGAGATGACAGGGGTTTAGCAGATACGCGGTATTTT. Translated: CASSQGDDRGLADTRYF.

The rearrangement uses TRBV7-8 and TRBJ2-3; D unresolved. Germline-derived CDR1 and CDR2 are SGHVS and FQNEAQ. The CDR3 loop spans 13 amino acids. Trimming removed 5 bases at V and 7 bases at J, with 13 bases between. The CDR3 loop reads CASSPRFGYTQYF. CDR3 coding DNA: TGTGCCAGCAGCCCCCGCTTTGGTTATACGCAGTATTTT.

The rearrangement uses TRBV5-4 and TRBJ2-7, with D possibly being TRBD1 (6 bases). This CDR3 is built from 18 residues. The V end lost 0 bases, the J end lost 3 bases, and 22 bases lay between the germline ends. Germline CDR1 and CDR2: SGHNT and YYREEE (reference sequence). The DNA of the CDR3 is TGTGCCAGCAGCTTGGGGGGCCCCCGACAGGCACTCTTCTACGAGCAGTACTTC. It encodes CASSLGGPRQALFYEQYF.

In its sample, this clonotype was seen a few times. This chain uses TRBV7-2 with TRBJ1-6, with 8 positions matching TRBD1. The CDR3 sequence is 15 residues long. J lost 6 bases, V lost 2 bases, and 3 bases had no gene match. Germline loops: CDR1 SGHTA, CDR2 FQGNSA. CDR3 in amino acids: CASSLQGAVNSPLHF. The CDR3 DNA is TGTGCCAGCAGCTTACAGGGGGCGGTTAATTCACCCCTCCACTTT.

This clonotype was counted only a few times. V and J are TRBV7-2 and TRBJ1-5; D unclear. Germline V gene lookup returns CDR1 SGHTA and CDR2 FQGNSA. CDR3 length: 16 amino acids. The ends were cut back, 2 bases at V and 0 bases at J, with 11 bases in the middle. CDR3 DNA: TGTGCCAGCAGCTTAATGGGCAGGAATAGCAATCAGCCCCAGCATTTT. The encoded protein is CASSLMGRNSNQPQHF.

The rearrangement links TRBV7-6 to TRBJ2-7, with 11 positions matching TRBD2. CDR1 is SGHVS, CDR2 FNYEAQ, per germline. V gave up 3 bases and J gave up 2 bases; unmatched junction bases: 3. The CDR3 runs to 15 residues. Here the CDR3 reads CASSFTSGGPYEQYF. The CDR3 DNA reads as TGTGCCAGCAGCTTTACTAGCGGGGGACCCTACGAGCAGTACTTC.

This chain joins TRBV5-1 and TRBJ1-1; 8 bases fit TRBD1. Per germline, CDR1 SGHRS and CDR2 YFSETQ. The CDR3 consists of 13 residues. After removal of 4 bases from V and 3 bases from J, the junction contained 2 bases not matched to a gene. CDR3 bases: TGCGCCAGCAGCCACAGGGGGGACACTGAAGCTTTCTTT. Its protein product is CASSHRGDTEAFF.

This clonotype was seen ten or more times. This chain uses TRBV7-2 with TRBJ2-2; D might be TRBD1 (5 bases). V was trimmed by 4 bases and J by 1 base, leaving 10 bases between them. This CDR3 comprises 15 residues. Germline V gene data show CDR1 as SGHTA and CDR2 as FQGNSA. The CDR3 loop reads CASSWAGRNTGELFF. The CDR3 DNA reads TGTGCCAGCAGCTGGGCAGGGCGGAACACCGGGGAGCTGTTTTTT.